A selection of T cell receptor beta chains follows, all from one sample in a study of T-cell memory formation after mild COVID-19. One entry per CDR3 protein, called by TCRdb with MiXCR from the 5' RACE reads. The repertoire holds about 340,000 distinct CDR3 sequences, with over 20% as singletons. Sequencing used PBMCs or a T cell subset sorted from them (not recorded which). The receptor set was obtained from an adult woman who had mild COVID-19 (a few samples of this study predate the infection). Cell type and time point are not known. The CDR3 runs from the conserved cysteine through the conserved F or W. A D gene is named only where the DNA matches it firmly. Clone size is not always given. Where it is, it says once, few, many or a class for expanded clones.

D gene | clone size | J gene | V gene | CDR3 DNA | CDR3 protein
NA | NA | TRBJ2-7 | TRBV3-1 | TGTGCCAGCAGCCAGGGGCGGGACAAGGCCGAGCAGTACTTC | CASSQGRDKAEQYF
NA | few | TRBJ2-3 | TRBV30 | TGTGCCTCTGGGGGCGCGGTCGGCACAGATACGCAGTATTTT | CASGGAVGTDTQYF
NA | NA | TRBJ1-6 | TRBV28 | TGTGCCAGCAGGCTTCCCCGGGACCACTTTCCAAATTCACCCCTCCACTTT | CASRLPRDHFPNSPLHF
NA | NA | TRBJ1-1 | TRBV7-9 | TGTGCCAGCAGCTGGAGGGGGGAAGCTTTCTTT | CASSWRGEAFF
NA | few | TRBJ2-7 | TRBV7-8 | TGTGCCAGCAGCCCCCCCAGGGGAGGCGAGCAGTACTTC | CASSPPRGGEQYF
NA | few | TRBJ2-4 | TRBV20-1 | TGCAGTGCTAGACAGGGGGGTGGATACATTCAGTACTTC | CSARQGGGYIQYF
NA | few | TRBJ1-1 | TRBV5-6 | TGTGCCAGCAGCCGCGACGGAAACACTGAAGCTTTCTTT | CASSRDGNTEAFF
NA | NA | TRBJ1-2 | TRBV7-8 | TGTGCCAGCAGCTTACAGGCTAGCTATGGCTACACCTTC | CASSLQASYGYTF
TRBD1 | NA | TRBJ1-5 | TRBV15 | TGTGCCACCAGCAGAGATCACGGACAGGGGAATCAGCCCCAGCATTTT | CATSRDHGQGNQPQHF
TRBD2 | NA | TRBJ2-1 | TRBV27 | TGTGCCAGCAGTTTATCGGGGCTAGCGGGGGTTCGCAATGAGCAGTTCTTC | CASSLSGLAGVRNEQFF
NA | few | TRBJ2-6 | TRBV7-3 | TGTGCCAGCAGCTCCCCTTTAAACTCTGGGGCCAACGTCCTGACTTTC | CASSSPLNSGANVLTF